One and the same sample provided the 27 T cell receptor beta chains below, sequenced in a study of Tregs in tolerant kidney transplant recipients. Libraries were prepared by immunoSEQ multiplex PCR; TCRdb keeps only in-frame clonotypes and omits some of them. This sample has about 83,000 clones, with 95% to 98% found just once. The sequenced sample was CD4+ T cells from blood, obtained before the transplant. These receptors were obtained from a human donor who received a combined kidney and bone marrow transplant.

This clone appeared a single time. The chain joins TRBV30 to TRBJ2-5; 8 bases agree with TRBD1. V was clipped by 4 bases and J by 3 bases; unmatched bases: 7. The CDR3 totals 14 residues. Per the germline V gene, CDR1 is GTSNPN and CDR2 is SVGIG (reference sequence). The DNA of the CDR3 is TGTGCCTGGACCCCTCGGACAGGGAAAGAGACCCAGTACTTC. It codes for CAWTPRTGKETQYF.

The chain couples TRBV7-9 to TRBJ1-1, with D hard to call. Deletions cut 3 bases from V and 6 bases from J, with 2 bases between. The CDR3 covers 10 residues. The V gene's germline CDR1 is SEHNR and CDR2 FQNEAQ (reference sequence). CDR3 amino acids: CASSFSEAFF. The CDR3 DNA follows: TGTGCCAGCAGCTTCTCTGAAGCTTTCTTT.

This chain's CDR3 is CASSPGTQGGDTQYF. The DNA for the CDR3 is TGTGCCAGCTCACCGGGAACACAGGGTGGAGATACGCAGTATTTT. The chain uses TRBV18 and TRBJ2-3; tentative D call: TRBD1 (6 bases). This CDR3 region has 15 residues. V was shortened by 3 bases and J by 5 bases, with 15 bases between the two germline ends. Germline V gene lookup returns CDR1 KGHSH and CDR2 LQKENI.

The V and J genes are TRBV15 and TRBJ1-2, with D maybe TRBD1 (5 bases). CDR1 is LNHNV and CDR2 is YYDKDF in the germline V gene (reference sequence). V dropped 1 base and J dropped 11 bases, with 14 bases sitting between them. The CDR3 has 13 amino acids. The CDR3 reads CATSRVGARTYTF. The CDR3 DNA follows: TGTGCCACCAGCAGAGTTGGGGCCCGTACGTACACCTTC.

In its sample, this clone was seen once. The chain recombines TRBV29-1 with TRBJ1-5, with 8 bases that match TRBD1. Germline values: CDR1 SQVTM, CDR2 ANQGSEA. V lost 6 bases, J lost 1 base, and 5 bases stayed unmatched. CDR3 size: 14 residues. The CDR3 loop is CSVQGQVSNQPQHF. In DNA, the CDR3 is TGCAGCGTCCAGGGACAGGTCAGCAATCAGCCCCAGCATTTT.

CDR3 nucleotides: TGTGCCAGCAGCTTAGGTTGGTTGGCAGGGGCTAACTATGGCTACACCTTC. Translated: CASSLGWLAGANYGYTF. The V and J genes are TRBV11-2 and TRBJ1-2; maybe TRBD1 (6 bases). The V and J ends lost 1 base and 0 bases respectively, with 15 bases between them. There are 17 residues in the CDR3. Germline values: CDR1 SGHAT, CDR2 FQNNGV.

V usage is TRBV6-5 and J usage is TRBJ2-1; no clear D. Germline CDR1 is MNHEY and CDR2 is SVGAGI. V was clipped by 2 bases and J by 7 bases, with 6 bases between them. The CDR3 extends over 12 amino acids. The DNA for the CDR3 is TGTGCCAGCAGTTACGGAGAGAATGAGCAGTTCTTC. Translation: CASSYGENEQFF.

V and J are TRBV28 and TRBJ1-3; no clear D. Germline CDR1 reads MDHEN; CDR2 reads SYDVKM. Between the trimmed V and J ends, which lost 5 bases and 3 bases, there was a span of 14 bases. This CDR3 is built from 15 residues. CDR3: CASSTPPGLGNTIYF. The DNA for the CDR3 is TGTGCCAGCAGTACCCCCCCGGGTCTTGGAAACACCATATATTTT.

V usage is TRBV9 and J usage is TRBJ1-2; 10 positions agree with TRBD1. This CDR3 comprises 15 residues. The ends lost 3 bases at V and 2 bases at J; junction bases unmatched: 4. Germline V gives CDR1 SGDLS, CDR2 YYNGEE. The DNA of the CDR3 is TGTGCCAGCAGCGCCGGGACAGGGGCGAACTATGGCTACACCTTC. Its translation: CASSAGTGANYGYTF.

V usage is TRBV11-2 and J usage is TRBJ2-7; TRBD1 agrees at 9 bases. The V gene's germline CDR1 is SGHAT and CDR2 FQNNGV. The CDR3 has 15 amino acids. The V gene end was trimmed by 9 bases and the J gene end by 0 bases; junction bases not matched to a gene: 9. The CDR3 sequence is CARGPGTGSSYEQYF. CDR3 DNA: TGTGCCAGGGGCCCCGGGACAGGGAGCTCCTACGAGCAGTACTTC. The full variable domain, rest sourced from reference TRBV11-2 and TRBJ2-7, is EAGVAQSPRYKIIEKRQSVAFWCNPISGHATLYWYQQILGQGPKLLIQFQNNGVVDDSQLPKDRFSAERLKGVDSTLKIQPAKLEDSAVYLCARGPGTGSSYEQYFGPGTRLTVT.

J is TRBJ2-5 and V is TRBV30; 8 bases agree with TRBD2. The ends lost 7 bases at V and 2 bases at J; junction bases unmatched: 6. This CDR3 contains 13 residues. Germline assignment: CDR1 GTSNPN and CDR2 SVGIG (reference sequence). The CDR3 DNA is TGTGCCTTTCTAGCGGGTATGCAAGAGACCCAGTACTTC. Protein product: CAFLAGMQETQYF.

V usage is TRBV7-3 and J usage is TRBJ2-3; D is ambiguous. Trimming cost V 4 bases and J 4 bases, with 9 bases left between them. Germline CDR1 and CDR2: SGHTA and FQGTGA. This CDR3 is 13 amino acids long. In DNA, the CDR3 is TGTGCCAGCAGCTCCCCTCTAGCAGATACGCAGTATTTT. Translating gives CASSSPLADTQYF.

The V and J genes are TRBV21-1 and TRBJ2-7; the table names TRBD2, a call not compared with the DNA. TRBV21-1 is designated a pseudogene. This CDR3 region has 13 residues. DNA for the CDR3: TGTGCCAGCAGCATTACTAGCGGCTACGAGCAGTACTTC. This gives the protein CASSITSGYEQYF.

The chain is built from TRBV29-1 and TRBJ2-1, with D maybe TRBD2 (5 bases). The CDR3 covers 14 residues. Germline lookup yields CDR1 SQVTM and CDR2 ANQGSEA. The V end lost 7 bases, the J end lost 6 bases, and 19 bases lay between the germline ends. CDR3 bases: TGCAGCGCTGCCAAGGCGATAGCGATCAATGAGCAGTTCTTC. Protein product: CSAAKAIAINEQFF.

This chain links TRBV5-1 with TRBJ2-1; tentatively, D is TRBD1 (5 bases). The CDR3 loop spans 15 amino acids. CDR1 and CDR2 from the germline V gene are SGHRS and YFSETQ. Between the trimmed V and J ends, which lost 0 bases and 7 bases, there was a span of 14 bases. CDR3 DNA sequence: TGCGCCAGCAGCTTGGAGGCAGGGCTTGGGAATGAGCAGTTCTTC. Amino acids: CASSLEAGLGNEQFF.

The chain is built from TRBV6-5 and TRBJ2-5; 8 nucleotides match TRBD1. The CDR3 has 15 amino acids. From germline, CDR1 is MNHEY and CDR2 SVGAGI. V lost 5 bases and J lost 1; bases outside the gene matches: 6. This CDR3 reads CASSNLQGAQETQYF. CDR3 DNA sequence: TGTGCCAGCAGTAACCTGCAGGGGGCCCAAGAGACCCAGTACTTC.

The rearrangement uses TRBV7-9 and TRBJ1-2, with D possibly being TRBD1 (6 bases). The CDR3 is 15 residues long. Trimming left V 5 bases short and J 1 base short, with 14 bases between. Germline V lookup: CDR1 SEHNR, CDR2 FQNEAQ (reference sequence). CDR3 DNA sequence: TGTGCCAGCAGCCCTGGCCCCAGGGGTAACTATGGCTACACCTTC. Encoded protein: CASSPGPRGNYGYTF.

This clone has just one count. J is TRBJ1-5 and V is TRBV19, with D perhaps TRBD1 (6 bases). CDR1 is LNHDA and CDR2 is SQIVND in the germline V gene (reference sequence). The CDR3 loop spans 16 amino acids. Trimming took off 9 bases at V and 2 bases at J, with 20 bases between the two ends. The CDR3 DNA follows: TGTGCCAGCGGCCCGGTGGACAGTGTCGGCAATCAGCCCCAGCATTTT. This gives the protein CASGPVDSVGNQPQHF.

The chain carries TRBV27 and TRBJ2-1, with 7 positions matching TRBD2. Germline V CDR1 and CDR2: MNHEY, SMNVEV (reference sequence). The CDR3 totals 13 residues. With 6 bases clipped from V and 10 bases from J, the junction kept 9 bases outside the gene matches. The CDR3 here is CASRREGIPEQFF. As DNA, the CDR3 is TGTGCCAGCAGGAGGGAGGGTATACCCGAGCAGTTCTTC.

The genes are TRBV27 and TRBJ2-7; 8 bases agree with TRBD1. The germline gives CDR1 MNHEY, CDR2 SMNVEV (reference sequence). Germline trimming cut 3 bases from V and 3 bases from J; bases unmatched to any gene: 1. CDR3 length: 13 residues. The CDR3, as DNA: TGTGCCAGCAGTTTTGACAGGGGCTACGAGCAGTACTTC. This translates into CASSFDRGYEQYF.

The chain has TRBV7-9 and TRBJ2-3, with D uncertain. Germline-derived CDR1 and CDR2 are SEHNR and FQNEAQ (reference sequence). Trimming removed 5 bases at V and 1 base at J, with 13 bases between. The length of the CDR3 is 15 residues. Here the CDR3 DNA reads TGTGCCAGCAGCCCCATGACAATCCGCACAGATACGCAGTATTTT. Translation gives CASSPMTIRTDTQYF.

This clone was recorded once. The chain has TRBV5-4 and TRBJ2-7; 11 nucleotides agree with TRBD2. The V segment lost 3 bases and the J segment 7 bases; nucleotides outside the gene matches: 9. CDR3 length equals 15 residues. CDR1 is SGHNT, CDR2 YYREEE, per germline (reference sequence). CDR3 sequence (DNA): TGTGCCAGCAGCTCATTAGCGGGGGGGCCGAGAGAGCAGTACTTC. Translated, it gives CASSSLAGGPREQYF. The full variable domain, its missing parts supplied by reference TRBV5-4 and TRBJ2-7, is ETGVTQSPTHLIKTRGQQVTLRCSSQSGHNTVSWYQQALGQGPQFIFQYYREEENGRGNFPPRFSGLQFPNYSSELNVNALELDDSALYLCASSSLAGGPREQYFGPGTRLTVT.

The rearrangement joins TRBV7-2 to TRBJ2-7; 7 positions match TRBD2. The CDR3 totals 15 residues. The V segment lost 3 bases and the J segment 2 bases; nucleotides outside the gene matches: 7. The germline V gene encodes CDR1 SGHTA and CDR2 FQGNSA. The CDR3 is CASSFYASGPYEQYF. CDR3 bases: TGTGCCAGCAGCTTCTACGCTAGCGGACCCTACGAGCAGTACTTC. The entire variable domain, with the rest obtained from reference TRBV7-2 and TRBJ2-7, is as follows: GAGVSQSPSNKVTEKGKDVELRCDPISGHTALYWYRQSLGQGLEFLIYFQGNSAPDKSGLPSDRFSAERTGGSVSTLTIQRTQQEDSAVYLCASSFYASGPYEQYFGPGTRLTVT.

V is TRBV28 and J is TRBJ2-4; a possible D gene is TRBD1 (6 bases). The CDR3 covers 14 residues. Trimming removed 6 bases from V and 2 bases from J, with 11 bases in between. Germline-derived CDR1 and CDR2 are MDHEN and SYDVKM. CDR3 sequence (DNA): TGTGCCAGCAGCTTGGGGGACACCAAAAACATTCAGTACTTC. Amino acids: CASSLGDTKNIQYF.

This chain links TRBV7-2 with TRBJ1-1; 7 nucleotides line up with TRBD1. This CDR3 has 14 residues. The germline V gene encodes CDR1 SGHTA and CDR2 FQGNSA. V lost 6 bases and J lost 1; bases outside the gene matches: 5. Here the CDR3 reads CASRVTGRNTEAFF. In DNA, the CDR3 is TGTGCCAGCAGAGTGACAGGGCGGAACACTGAAGCTTTCTTT.

The chain has TRBV29-1 and TRBJ1-2; no firm D call. The V and J ends lost 4 bases and 2 bases respectively, with 8 bases between them. Looked up from germline, CDR1 is SQVTM and CDR2 is ANQGSEA. CDR3 length: 12 residues. The CDR3 loop is CSVGQANYGYTF. In DNA, the CDR3 is TGCAGCGTTGGGCAGGCGAACTATGGCTACACCTTC.

CDR3 DNA sequence: TGTGCCTGGAGTGACGGTCCTTATGGGGCCAACGTCCTGACTTTC. Amino acid sequence: CAWSDGPYGANVLTF. The V gene is TRBV30, the J gene TRBJ2-6, with D unclear. V lost 1 base, J lost 3 bases, and 10 bases lay in between. Germline values: CDR1 GTSNPN, CDR2 SVGIG (reference sequence). This CDR3 is built from 15 residues.